Detailed here is one T cell receptor (beta chain). The germline V gene has CDR1 SGHTA and CDR2 FQGNSA. The CDR3 runs 13 residues. For each CDR3 protein, TCRdb gives one entry from its re-call of the 5' RACE reads, without DNA. This sample lists under 200,000 distinct CDR3 sequences; its ten largest clones have about 18%. These data are taken from a study of T cells expressing NK-cell markers. This chain links TRBV7-2 with TRBJ2-5; TCRdb lists TRBD1, though no DNA is available to test this call. Specimen: blood T cells: a sorted CD56 or NKG2C T cell subset, CD4+ or CD8+ T cells, or bulk PBMC T cells (not recorded which). The receptor was isolated from a woman aged 18-70 years in good health. CDR3 sequence reads: CASSYGQKETQYF.